These T cell receptor beta chains were read from a single sample in a study of metastatic and nonmetastatic thyroid tumors. TCRdb re-processed the PCR reads through MiXCR. This table has around 30,000 clones, around 20% appearing once. Sequenced input: blood. The receptors were gathered from a female donor with papillary thyroid cancer or a benign thyroid nodule (not recorded which). Some clones in this sample may be carry-over from other donors' samples. CDR3s include the opening cysteine and the closing phenylalanine or tryptophan. A D gene is named only where the DNA matches it firmly. Clone size is given for some rows only: seen once, a few or many times, or a class if the clone is expanded.

few | TRBD1 | TRBJ1-3 | TRBV9 | TGTGCCAGCAGCTACGACAGGGCTGGAAACACCATATATTTT | CASSYDRAGNTIYF
many | TRBD1 | TRBJ1-6 | TRBV3-1 | TGTGCCAGCAAATTGTACAGGGGGAACTCACCCCTCCACTTT | CASKLYRGNSPLHF
- | TRBD2 | TRBJ2-2 | TRBV5-1 | TGCGCCAGCAGCCAAAGGAAGACTAGCGGGGTTAACACCGGGGAGCTGTTTTTT | CASSQRKTSGVNTGELFF
- | - | TRBJ2-3 | TRBV28 | TGTGCCAGCAGTTTAGGGGCAGGGAGAGCAGATACGCAGTATTTT | CASSLGAGRADTQYF
- | TRBD1 | TRBJ1-2 | TRBV6-1 | TGTGCCAGCAGTCCCGTCGACAGGGTAGGATACACCTTC | CASSPVDRVGYTF
- | - | TRBJ2-7 | TRBV11-3 | TGTGCCAGCAGCCCGAGAAAGGGCGAGCAGTACTTC | CASSPRKGEQYF
- | TRBD2 | TRBJ2-3 | TRBV4-1 | TGCGCCAGCAGCCAAAGCGGGGGGGCTAGCACAGATACGCAGTATTTT | CASSQSGGASTDTQYF
- | TRBD1 | TRBJ1-3 | TRBV28 | TGTGCCAGTAGCTTGCAGACAGGGTCTGGAAACACCATATATTTT | CASSLQTGSGNTIYF
many | TRBD2 | TRBJ2-7 | TRBV20-1 | TGCAGTGCTAGTTCGGGGGGGCCCCACGAGCAGTACTTC | CSASSGGPHEQYF
medium-sized | - | TRBJ1-2 | TRBV11-2 | TGTGCCAGCAGCCCAGGCCTAGGATGGGACTATGGCTACACCTTC | CASSPGLGWDYGYTF
- | - | TRBJ2-3 | TRBV7-2 | TGTGCCAGCAGAATGGACGGCCTAGGGGATACGCAGTATTTT | CASRMDGLGDTQYF
medium-sized | - | TRBJ2-1 | TRBV6-4 | TGTGCCAGCAGTGACACAGGAGGAGGCTACAATGAGCAGTTCTTC | CASSDTGGGYNEQFF
many | TRBD1 | TRBJ2-3 | TRBV20-1 | TGCAGTGCTAGAGGACAGGGGCGTAGCACAGATACGCAGTATTTT | CSARGQGRSTDTQYF
- | - | TRBJ2-7 | TRBV11-2 | TGTGCCAGCAGCGCCCGCCAAAGGACAAAGTCCCCCGAGCAGTACTTC | CASSARQRTKSPEQYF
- | - | TRBJ1-2 | TRBV6-4 | TGTGCCAGCAGTGAGATCGCACAGGGATCCTGGCGCTATGGCTACACCTTC | CASSEIAQGSWRYGYTF
- | - | TRBJ2-7 | TRBV6-5 | TGTGCCAGCAGTTACTCTTGGCCGGGTTCCAACTACGATCAGATCTTC | CASSYSWPGSNYDQIF
many | TRBD1 | TRBJ1-5 | TRBV5-1 | TGCGCCAGCAGCTTGGGCGGTGGGGACAGCTACAATCAGCCCCAGCATTTT | CASSLGGGDSYNQPQHF
- | - | TRBJ2-2 | TRBV9 | TGTGCCAGCAGCCCATCCAGGGGGGAGCTGTTTTTT | CASSPSRGELFF
many | - | TRBJ2-5 | TRBV7-2 | TGTGCCAGCAGCTCCCGTCGGGGGACTTGGGGAGGAGGGCCACAGTACTTC | CASSSRRGTWGGGPQYF
few | TRBD1 | TRBJ1-1 | TRBV19 | TGTGCCAGTAGTATCACCATTACAGGGGTCACTGAAGCTTTCTTT | CASSITITGVTEAFF
few | - | TRBJ2-3 | TRBV28 | TGTGCCAGCCAAGCGGGACAGGTAGATACGCAGTATTTT | CASQAGQVDTQYF
few | TRBD2 | TRBJ2-2 | TRBV6-2/TRBV6-3 | TGTGCCAGCAGTTCGACAGGGCTAGCGGGAGAGGGGGAGCTGTTTTTT | CASSSTGLAGEGELFF
many | TRBD2 | TRBJ2-1 | TRBV19 | TGTGCCAGTAGTACTAGCGGGGGGCGGAGTGAGCAGTTCTTC | CASSTSGGRSEQFF
many | - | TRBJ1-5 | TRBV19 | TGTGCCAGTAGTATGCTGAGAAATCAGCCCCAGCATTTT | CASSMLRNQPQHF
many | - | TRBJ1-1 | TRBV28 | TGTGCCAGCAGTTTAGGAACACCGAACACTGAAGCTTTCTTT | CASSLGTPNTEAFF
many | - | TRBJ2-2 | TRBV6-4 | TGTGCCAGCAGTGACTCGGGCGAAACCGGGGAGCTGTTTTTT | CASSDSGETGELFF
few | - | TRBJ2-7 | TRBV2 | TGTGCCAGCAGTGAGTCGGGCAGCGCCTCGAATGAGCAGTACTTC | CASSESGSASNEQYF
- | - | TRBJ2-1 | TRBV9 | TGTGCCAGCAGCGCCTTTAGCTCCTACAATGAGCAGTTCTTC | CASSAFSSYNEQFF